This T cell receptor beta chain originates from a study of shared clonotypes between healthy human individuals. Splitting of each subset's genomic DNA was done evenly across several immunoSEQ plates. Using immunoSEQ multiplex PCR, the repertoire was profiled, and TCRdb retains in-frame clones only, with some absent. The table lists approximately 1.9 million clones, around 95% of them singletons, with 1.5% to 2% in the top ten. Naive CD8 cells, CD45RO-negative and positively selected for CCR7, excluded terminally differentiated effector memory CD45RA+ cells. Every one of the donors was a Caucasian adult that lived in Nashville, Tennessee. Points on this clone: Its antigen is undetermined.

Study results and limitations: Few donors restricted represented genetic and exposure-history diversity. Some naive CD4 clonotypes, 5% to 5.5%, turned up in common across a few donors.

Trimming took 4 bases from V and 0 from J, leaving 9 bases between them. Germline lookup yields CDR1 MNHEY and CDR2 SMNVEV (reference sequence). The CDR3 spans 14 residues. This receptor was identified in a man between 18 and 35 years old in good health. Some clones in this sample may be carry-over from other donors' samples. The sample consisted of naive CD8+ T cells from PBMCs. The chain employs TRBV27 and TRBJ1-1, with D possibly being TRBD1 (5 bases). The CDR3 region is CASSWGTVNTEAFF. The CDR3 DNA reads as TGTGCCAGCAGTTGGGGGACGGTGAACACTGAAGCTTTCTTT.